The present T cell receptor beta chain was sequenced within a study of cytomegalovirus exposure and HLA in healthy donors. Findings of the study overall: The CMV antigen specificity of a few CMV-associated chains was confirmed through in vitro analysis.

Trimming pared 3 bases from V and 7 bases from J, leaving 13 bases between. Germline CDR1 reads MGHDK; CDR2 reads SYGVNS. The CDR3 totals 14 residues. As regards this clone: Its antigen is unknown.

PCR used 60 Vbeta primers and 13 Jbeta primers. Using immunoSEQ multiplex PCR, the repertoire was profiled, and TCRdb retains in-frame clones only, with some absent. The table shows 95,000 to 110,000 clones, with roughly 82% occurring only once. The sequence came from a male donor in good health and CMV-seronegative. Sequenced sample: PBMCs. This rearrangement joins TRBV25-1 to TRBJ2-1; no clear D gene. The CDR3 DNA is TGTGCCAGCAGTGACGGAAAAGCAGGAAATGAGCAGTTCTTC. Translation gives CASSDGKAGNEQFF. The full variable domain, its missing parts supplied by reference TRBV25-1 and TRBJ2-1, is EADIYQTPRYLVIGTGKKITLECSQTMGHDKMYWYQQDPGMELHLIHYSYGVNSTEKGDLSSESTVSRIRTEHFPLTLESARPSHTSQYLCASSDGKAGNEQFFGPGTRLTVL.